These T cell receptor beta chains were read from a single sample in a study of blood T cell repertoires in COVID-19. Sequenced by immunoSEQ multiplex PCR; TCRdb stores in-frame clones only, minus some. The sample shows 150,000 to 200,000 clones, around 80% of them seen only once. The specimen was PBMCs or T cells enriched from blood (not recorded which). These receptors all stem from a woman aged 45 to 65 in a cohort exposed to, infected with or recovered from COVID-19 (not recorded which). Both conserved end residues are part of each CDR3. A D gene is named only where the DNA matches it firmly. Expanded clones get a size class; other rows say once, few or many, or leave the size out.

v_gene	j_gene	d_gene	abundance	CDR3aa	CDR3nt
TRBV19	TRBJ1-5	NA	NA	CASSSRQGNQPQHF	TGTGCCAGTAGTAGTAGGCAGGGTAATCAGCCCCAGCATTTT
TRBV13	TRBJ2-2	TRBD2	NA	CASSPTSGRTGELFF	TGTGCCAGCAGCCCCACTAGCGGGAGGACCGGGGAGCTGTTTTTT
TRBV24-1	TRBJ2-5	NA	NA	CATSDFWQGQETQYF	TGTGCCACCAGTGATTTCTGGCAGGGGCAAGAGACCCAGTACTTC
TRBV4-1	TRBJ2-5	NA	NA	CASSQLGGQREETQYF	TGCGCCAGCAGCCAACTGGGGGGGCAGCGGGAAGAGACCCAGTACTTC
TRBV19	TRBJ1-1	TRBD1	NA	CASSGQGLPEAFF	TGTGCCAGTAGCGGACAGGGGTTACCTGAAGCTTTCTTT
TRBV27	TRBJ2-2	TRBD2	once	CASSLTGLAGRYTGELFF	TGTGCCAGCAGTCTTACAGGACTAGCGGGAAGATACACCGGGGAGCTGTTTTTT
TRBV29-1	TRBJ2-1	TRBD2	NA	CSVQGLAGSTNEQFF	TGCAGCGTTCAAGGACTAGCGGGATCCACCAATGAGCAGTTCTTC
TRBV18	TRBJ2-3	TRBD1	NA	CASSPDRENTQYF	TGTGCCAGCTCACCAGACAGGGAAAATACGCAGTATTTT
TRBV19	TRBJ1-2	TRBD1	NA	CASSGTAYGYTF	TGTGCCAGTAGCGGGACAGCCTATGGCTACACCTTC
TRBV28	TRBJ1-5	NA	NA	CASGSLNQPQHF	TGTGCCAGCGGTTCTCTGAATCAGCCCCAGCATTTT
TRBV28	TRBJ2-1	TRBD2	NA	CASRASGDGYNEQFF	TGTGCCAGCAGAGCTAGCGGGGATGGGTACAATGAGCAGTTCTTC
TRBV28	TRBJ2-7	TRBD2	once	CASSLSLTREDSSYEQYF	TGTGCCAGCAGTTTATCATTAACGCGGGAGGACAGCTCCTACGAGCAGTACTTC
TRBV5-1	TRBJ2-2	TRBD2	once	CARSLGGGTPPSREGSGELFF	TGCGCCCGCAGCCTCGGGGGGGGGACACCTCCATCCCGGGAAGGTTCCGGGGAGCTGTTTTTT
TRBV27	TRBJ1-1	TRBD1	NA	CASSLYRGAEAFF	TGTGCCAGCAGTTTATACAGGGGCGCTGAAGCTTTCTTT
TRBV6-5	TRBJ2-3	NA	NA	CASRGMGDTQYF	TGTGCCAGCCGAGGGATGGGAGATACGCAGTATTTT
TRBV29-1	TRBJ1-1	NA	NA	CSVEDYGLNTEAFF	TGCAGCGTTGAAGATTACGGTCTAAACACTGAAGCTTTCTTT
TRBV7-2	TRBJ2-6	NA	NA	CASTLSGANVLTF	TGTGCCAGCACCCTCTCTGGGGCCAACGTCCTGACTTTC
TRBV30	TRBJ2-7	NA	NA	CAWSVDSSYEQYF	TGTGCCTGGAGTGTTGACAGCTCCTACGAGCAGTACTTC
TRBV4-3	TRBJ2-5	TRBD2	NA	CASSQKRGPQETQYF	TGCGCCAGCAGCCAAAAGCGGGGGCCTCAAGAGACCCAGTACTTC
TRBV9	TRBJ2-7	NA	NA	CASGSGLSSYEQYF	TGTGCCAGCGGGAGCGGGTTAAGCTCCTACGAGCAGTACTTC
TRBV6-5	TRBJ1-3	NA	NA	CASRGRENTIYF	TGTGCCAGCAGAGGGAGGGAAAACACCATATATTTT
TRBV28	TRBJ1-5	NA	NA	CASRGSTSNQPQHF	TGTGCCAGCAGGGGCAGTACAAGCAATCAGCCCCAGCATTTT
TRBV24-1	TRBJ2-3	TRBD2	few	CATDGGVGAQYF	TGTGCCACCGATGGGGGGGTGGGTGCGCAGTATTTT
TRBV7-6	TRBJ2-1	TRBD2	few	CASSWGLAGSGYNEQFF	TGTGCCAGCAGCTGGGGACTAGCGGGATCGGGCTACAATGAGCAGTTCTTC